The subject of this entry is one TCR beta chain. This entry is derived from a study of Tregs in tolerant kidney transplant recipients. Unstimulated Tregs (CD4+CD25+CD127-) and CD4+CD25- non-Tregs were sorted from PBMCs. Germline CDR1 is MNHEY and CDR2 is SMNVEV (reference sequence). V was shortened by 6 bases and J by 2 bases, with 20 bases between the two germline ends. The CDR3 contains 16 residues. Libraries were prepared by immunoSEQ multiplex PCR; TCRdb keeps only in-frame clonotypes and omits some of them. The table records 60,000 to 70,000 clones, just under 95% of them present only once. The sequence derives from a human donor who received a combined kidney and bone marrow transplant. The chain joins TRBV27 to TRBJ2-7; tentatively, D is TRBD1 (6 bases). Sequenced here: CD8+ T cells from blood, sampled before the transplant. The CDR3 bases are TGTGCCAGCAGCCTCCATCTGGACAGCCCCACCTACGAGCAGTACTTC. Its translation: CASSLHLDSPTYEQYF.